Sequencing of this T cell receptor (beta chain) was carried out in a study of CD8 T cells in Susac syndrome. When the RNA was reverse transcribed, random hexamers were used with an input of 0.5 to 1 ug. The method of amplification for TCR beta CDR3 was immunoSEQ multiplex PCR, covering 54 Vbeta and 13 Jbeta. TCRdb called the immunoSEQ multiplex PCR reads again in MiXCR, with one record for every CDR3 protein. This sample has about 130,000 distinct CDR3 sequences, with approximately 94% found just once. The germline CDR1 and CDR2 sequences are LGHNA and YSLEER. V was trimmed by 1 base and J by 0 bases, leaving 2 bases between them. This CDR3 contains 13 residues.

The V gene is TRBV4-3, the J gene TRBJ2-3; no reliable D call. The receptor comes from a human donor with multiple sclerosis. The sample consisted of CD4+ T cells from PBMCs. The CDR3 reads CASSQGSTDTQYF. The CDR3 DNA follows: TGCGCCAGCAGCCAAGGGAGCACAGATACGCAGTATTTT.